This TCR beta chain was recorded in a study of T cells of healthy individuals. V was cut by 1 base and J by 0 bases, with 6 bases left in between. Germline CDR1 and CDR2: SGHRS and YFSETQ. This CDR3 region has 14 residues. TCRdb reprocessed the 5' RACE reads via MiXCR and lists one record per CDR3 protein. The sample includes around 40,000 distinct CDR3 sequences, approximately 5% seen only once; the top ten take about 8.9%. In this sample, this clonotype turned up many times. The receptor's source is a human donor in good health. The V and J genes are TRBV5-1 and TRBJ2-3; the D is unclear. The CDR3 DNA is TGCGCCAGCAGCTTGATCCCTAGCACAGATACGCAGTATTTT. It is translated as CASSLIPSTDTQYF.